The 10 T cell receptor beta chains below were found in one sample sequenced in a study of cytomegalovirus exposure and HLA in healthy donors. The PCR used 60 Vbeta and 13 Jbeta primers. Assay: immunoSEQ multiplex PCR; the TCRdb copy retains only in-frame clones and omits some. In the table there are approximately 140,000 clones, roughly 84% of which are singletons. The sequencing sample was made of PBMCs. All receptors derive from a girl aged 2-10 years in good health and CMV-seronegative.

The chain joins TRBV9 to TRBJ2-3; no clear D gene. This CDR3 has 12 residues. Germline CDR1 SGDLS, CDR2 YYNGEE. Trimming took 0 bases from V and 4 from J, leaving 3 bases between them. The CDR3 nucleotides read TGTGCCAGCAGCGTAGCATCAGATACGCAGTATTTT. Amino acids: CASSVASDTQYF.

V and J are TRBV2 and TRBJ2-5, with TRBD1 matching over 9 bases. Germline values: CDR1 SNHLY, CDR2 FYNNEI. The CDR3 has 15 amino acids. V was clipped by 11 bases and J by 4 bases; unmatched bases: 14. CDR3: CARLDRGQGGETQYF. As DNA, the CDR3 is TGTGCCCGCCTAGACAGGGGACAGGGAGGAGAGACCCAGTACTTC. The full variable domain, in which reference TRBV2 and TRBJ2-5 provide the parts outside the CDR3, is EPEVTQTPSHQVTQMGQEVILRCVPISNHLYFYWYRQILGQKVEFLVSFYNNEISEKSEIFDDQFSVERPDGSNFTLKIRSTKLEDSAMYFCARLDRGQGGETQYFGPGTRLLVL.

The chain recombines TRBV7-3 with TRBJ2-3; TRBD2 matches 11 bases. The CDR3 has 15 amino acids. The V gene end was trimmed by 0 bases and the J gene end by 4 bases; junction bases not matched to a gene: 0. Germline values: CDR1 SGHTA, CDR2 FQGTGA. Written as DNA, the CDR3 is TGTGCCAGCAGCTTAACTAGCGGGGGGGCAGATACGCAGTATTTT. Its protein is CASSLTSGGADTQYF. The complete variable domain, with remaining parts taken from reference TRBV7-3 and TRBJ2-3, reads GAGVSQTPSNKVTEKGKYVELRCDPISGHTALYWYRQSLGQGPEFLIYFQGTGAADDSGLPNDRFFAVRPEGSVSTLKIQRTERGDSAVYLCASSLTSGGADTQYFGPGTRLTVL.

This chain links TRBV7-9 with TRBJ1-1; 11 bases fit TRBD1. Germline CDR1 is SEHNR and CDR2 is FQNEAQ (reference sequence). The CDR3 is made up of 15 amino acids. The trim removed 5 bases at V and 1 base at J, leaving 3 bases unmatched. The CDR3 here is CASSPGTGGNTEAFF. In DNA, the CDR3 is TGTGCCAGCAGCCCCGGGACAGGGGGGAACACTGAAGCTTTCTTT.

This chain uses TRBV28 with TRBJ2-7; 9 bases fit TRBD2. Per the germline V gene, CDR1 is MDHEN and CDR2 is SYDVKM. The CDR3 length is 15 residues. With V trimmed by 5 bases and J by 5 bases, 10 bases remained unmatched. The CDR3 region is CASSTTGTSLHEQYF. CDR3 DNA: TGTGCCAGCAGTACCACCGGGACTAGCTTACACGAGCAGTACTTC.

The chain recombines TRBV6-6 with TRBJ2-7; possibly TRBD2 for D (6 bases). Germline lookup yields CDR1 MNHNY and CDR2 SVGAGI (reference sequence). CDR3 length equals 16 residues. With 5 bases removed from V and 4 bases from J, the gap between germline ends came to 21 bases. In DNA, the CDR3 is TGTGCCAGCAGTCACTGGGCGGGAATCCGAATTTACGAGCAGTACTTC. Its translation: CASSHWAGIRIYEQYF.

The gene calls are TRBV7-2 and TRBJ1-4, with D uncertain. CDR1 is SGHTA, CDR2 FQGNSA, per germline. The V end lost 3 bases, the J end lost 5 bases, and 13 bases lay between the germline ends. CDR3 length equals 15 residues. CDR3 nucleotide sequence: TGTGCCAGCAGCTTGCGTGTCGTAGAGAATGAAAAACTGTTTTTT. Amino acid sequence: CASSLRVVENEKLFF.

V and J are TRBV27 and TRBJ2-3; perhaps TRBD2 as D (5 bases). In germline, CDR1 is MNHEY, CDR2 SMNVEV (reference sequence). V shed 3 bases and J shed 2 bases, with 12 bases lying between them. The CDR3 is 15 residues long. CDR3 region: CASSFSRAITDTQYF. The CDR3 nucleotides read TGTGCCAGCAGTTTCTCGAGGGCTATCACAGATACGCAGTATTTT.

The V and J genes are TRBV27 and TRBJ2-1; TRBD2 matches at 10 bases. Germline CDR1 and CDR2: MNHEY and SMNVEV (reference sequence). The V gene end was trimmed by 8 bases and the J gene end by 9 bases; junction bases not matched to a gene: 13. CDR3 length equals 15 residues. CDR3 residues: CASPLPVAGGFEQFF. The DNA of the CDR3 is TGTGCCAGCCCACTCCCGGTAGCGGGGGGTTTTGAGCAGTTCTTC.

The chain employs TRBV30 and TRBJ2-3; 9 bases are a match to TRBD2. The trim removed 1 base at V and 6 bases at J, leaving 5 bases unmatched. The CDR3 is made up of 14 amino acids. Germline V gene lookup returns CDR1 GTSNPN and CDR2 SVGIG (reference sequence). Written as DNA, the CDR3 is TGTGCCTGGAGTGGGCTAGCGGGGATTGATACGCAGTATTTT. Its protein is CAWSGLAGIDTQYF. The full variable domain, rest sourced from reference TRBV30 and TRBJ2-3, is SQTIHQWPATLVQPVGSPLSLECTVEGTSNPNLYWYRQAAGRGLQLLFYSVGIGQISSEVPQNLSASRPQDRQFILSSKKLLLSDSGFYLCAWSGLAGIDTQYFGPGTRLTVL.